This T cell receptor beta chain was documented in a study of blood T cells in healthy people across ages. This clonotype appeared a few times. The antigen is not known. Together with a sample-barcoded 5' primer, a J-beta primer mix was included in a second PCR lasting roughly 6 to 12 cycles. TCRdb redid the calling of the 5' RACE reads with MiXCR, one entry per CDR3 protein. The table lists fewer than 800,000 distinct CDR3 sequences, about 25% of them singletons. CDR1 and CDR2 from the germline V gene are SGHAT and FQNNGV. Trimming took 6 bases from V and 0 from J; bases not matched to a gene: 8. The CDR3 covers 16 residues. Overall study results and limits: Lack of knowledge of donor CMV status possibly confounded expanded clonotype changes.

This sample also belongs to another study, concerning T cells of mothers and their children. That source adds: Within related and unrelated pairs, thymic selection shapes TCR recombination output in a similar way.

The chain links TRBV11-2 to TRBJ2-5; 9 bases match TRBD1. The sequencing sample was made of blood. The TCR originated in a boy aged 5-17 years in good health. CDR3: CASSFDGTGYQETQYF. The CDR3, as DNA: TGTGCCAGCAGTTTTGATGGGACAGGGTACCAAGAGACCCAGTACTTC.